This T cell receptor beta chain comes out of a study of memory CD4+ T cells and cytomegalovirus serostatus. Study outcomes and limitations: The CMV-associated TCR signature appears largely within the CD4+ memory repertoire.

Regarding this clone: Its antigen is as yet unknown.

The sort gate was single viable CD3+CD4+CD8-CD45RO+ cells for memory CD4+ T cells. TCRdb's copy holds only in-frame clones and misses some; the assay was immunoSEQ multiplex PCR. Among approximately 88,000 clones listed, 80% were seen once. The sequencing input was memory CD4+ T cells from blood. This sequence was found in an adult in good health and CMV-seropositive.

The CDR3 is CASKITSGLTYEQYF. The CDR3 DNA reads as TGCGCCAGTAAGATTACTAGCGGGCTCACCTACGAGCAGTACTTC. The rearrangement links TRBV5-1 to TRBJ2-7, with 9 positions matching TRBD2. This CDR3 spans 15 amino acids. Unmatched junction bases numbered 11, after V lost 8 bases and J lost 2 bases. Germline CDR1 SGHRS, CDR2 YFSETQ.